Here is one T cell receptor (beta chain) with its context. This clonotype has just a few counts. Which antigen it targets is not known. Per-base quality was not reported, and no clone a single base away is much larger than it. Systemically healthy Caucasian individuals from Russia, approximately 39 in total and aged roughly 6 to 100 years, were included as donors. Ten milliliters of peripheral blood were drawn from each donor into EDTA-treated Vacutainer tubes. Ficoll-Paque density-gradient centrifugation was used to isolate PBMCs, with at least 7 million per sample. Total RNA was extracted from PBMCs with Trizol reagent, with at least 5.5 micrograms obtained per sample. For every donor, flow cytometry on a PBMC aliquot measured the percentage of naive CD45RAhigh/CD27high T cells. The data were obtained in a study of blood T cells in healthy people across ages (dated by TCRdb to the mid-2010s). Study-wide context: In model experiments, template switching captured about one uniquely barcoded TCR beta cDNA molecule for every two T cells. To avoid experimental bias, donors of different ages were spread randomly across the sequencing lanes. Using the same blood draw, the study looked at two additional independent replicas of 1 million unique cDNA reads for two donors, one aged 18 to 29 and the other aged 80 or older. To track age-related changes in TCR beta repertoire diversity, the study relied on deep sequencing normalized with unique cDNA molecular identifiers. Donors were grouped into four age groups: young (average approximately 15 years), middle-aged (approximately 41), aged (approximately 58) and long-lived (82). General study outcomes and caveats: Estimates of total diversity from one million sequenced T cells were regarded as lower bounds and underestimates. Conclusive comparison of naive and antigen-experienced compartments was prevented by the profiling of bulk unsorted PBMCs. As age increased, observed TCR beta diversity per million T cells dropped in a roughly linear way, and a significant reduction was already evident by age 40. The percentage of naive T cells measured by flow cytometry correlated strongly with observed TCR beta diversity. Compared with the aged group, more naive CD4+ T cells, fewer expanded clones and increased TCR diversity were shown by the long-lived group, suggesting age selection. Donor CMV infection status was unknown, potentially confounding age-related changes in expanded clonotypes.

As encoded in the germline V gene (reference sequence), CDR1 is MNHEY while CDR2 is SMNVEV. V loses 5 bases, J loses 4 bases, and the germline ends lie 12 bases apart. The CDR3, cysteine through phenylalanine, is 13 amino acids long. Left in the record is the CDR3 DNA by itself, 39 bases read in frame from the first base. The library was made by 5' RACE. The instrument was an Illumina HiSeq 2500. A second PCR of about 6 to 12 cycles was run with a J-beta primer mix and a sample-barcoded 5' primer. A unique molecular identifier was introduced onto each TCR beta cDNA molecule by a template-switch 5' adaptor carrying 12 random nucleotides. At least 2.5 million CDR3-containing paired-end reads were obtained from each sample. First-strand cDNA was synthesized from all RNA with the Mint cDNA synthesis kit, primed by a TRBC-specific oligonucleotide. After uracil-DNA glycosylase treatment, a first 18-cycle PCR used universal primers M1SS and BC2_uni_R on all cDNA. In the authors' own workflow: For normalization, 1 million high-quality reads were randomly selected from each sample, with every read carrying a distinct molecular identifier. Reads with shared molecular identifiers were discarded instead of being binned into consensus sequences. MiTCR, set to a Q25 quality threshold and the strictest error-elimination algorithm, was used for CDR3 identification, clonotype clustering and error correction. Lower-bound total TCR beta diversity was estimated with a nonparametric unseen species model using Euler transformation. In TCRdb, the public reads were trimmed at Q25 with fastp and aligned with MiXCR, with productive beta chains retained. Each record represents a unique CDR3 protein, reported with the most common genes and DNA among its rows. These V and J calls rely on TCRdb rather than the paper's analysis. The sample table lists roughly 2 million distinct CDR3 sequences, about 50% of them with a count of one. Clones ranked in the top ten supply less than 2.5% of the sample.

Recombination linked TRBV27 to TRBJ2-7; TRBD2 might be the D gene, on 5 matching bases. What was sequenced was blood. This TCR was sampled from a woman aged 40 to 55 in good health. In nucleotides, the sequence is TGTGCCAGCAGTGATTCGGGATTTTACGAGCAGTACTTC. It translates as CASSDSGFYEQYF.